Shown below are 9 T cell receptor beta chains from a single sample sequenced in a study of CD8+ T cells in alopecia areata. Reverse transcribed after extraction, RNA yielded cDNA as the sequencing template. Repertoires were generated with immunoSEQ multiplex PCR, while TCRdb's copy carries only in-frame clones and drops some. The specimen has around 100,000 clones, none found just once. Material: lesional skin. Receptor source: a C3H/HeJ mouse with alopecia areata. The MHC haplotype of this mouse line is H2-k.

Note on this clone: Gene names follow the mouse nomenclature. Read sequence stops 4 residues before the CDR3 end, and the germline J gene provides the missing end. V is TRBV1 and J is TRBJ2-1, with 7 bases that match TRBD1. The CDR3 contains 16 residues. Looked up from germline, CDR1 is NSQYPW and CDR2 is LRSPGD (reference sequence). V was clipped by 2 bases and J by 0 bases; unmatched bases: 4. CDR3 DNA, as far as it was read: TGCACCTGCAGTGCATCCTCAGGGGGTAACTATGCT. Amino acid sequence: CTCSASSGGNYA. The full CDR3 sequence reads CTCSASSGGNYAEQFF.

This clone showed up just a few times. There is a difference at residue 10 between the TCRdb protein and the DNA translation, so the protein given here was translated from the DNA. Mouse names are used for the genes. The read is 3 residues too short to cover the CDR3 end, so that end is filled in from the germline J gene. V usage is TRBV31 and J usage is TRBJ1-3; D is possibly TRBD1 (5 bases). Germline CDR1 and CDR2: GKSSPN and SITVG. This CDR3 comprises 13 residues. The V end was cut by 6 bases, the J end by 1 base, with 10 bases between. Partial CDR3 DNA: TGTGCCTGCGAGGGGAAATCTGGAAATACG. Its protein is CACEGKSGNT. The complete CDR3 reads CACEGKSGNTLYF.

This clone was detected a few times. Each gene name is a mouse one. Coverage ceases 4 residues before the CDR3 finishes, and the germline J gene fills in the end. The chain couples TRBV13-3 to TRBJ1-4; D is possibly TRBD1 (5 bases). The germline V gene encodes CDR1 NNHDY and CDR2 SYVADS. This CDR3 region has 16 residues. V dropped 0 bases and J dropped 6 bases, with 15 bases sitting between them. This chain's CDR3 is CASSDAGGEVHERLFF. The part of the CDR3 DNA that was read is TGTGCCAGCAGTGATGCAGGAGGGGAGGTCCACGAA.

As concerns this clone: Germline and genes here are mouse. The read terminates 4 residues before the CDR3 end, so the remaining end is supplied by the germline J gene. The rearrangement uses TRBV1 and TRBJ2-3; D perhaps matches TRBD2 (7 bases). V was cut by 5 bases and J by 0 bases, with 12 bases left in between. The V gene's germline CDR1 is NSQYPW and CDR2 LRSPGD (reference sequence). The CDR3 contains 15 residues. CDR3 sequence: CTCSMGGLSAETLYF. CDR3 DNA (partial): TGCACCTGCAGTATGGGGGGCCTTAGTGCAGAA.

Notes on this clone: Mouse germline and gene names are used. The CDR3 end is not reached by the read, which stops 4 residues before it; the germline J gene fills it in. This rearrangement joins TRBV1 to TRBJ1-1, with 7 bases that match TRBD1. The CDR3 has 14 amino acids. V was clipped by 4 bases and J by 3 bases; unmatched bases: 5. Germline CDR1 and CDR2: NSQYPW and LRSPGD (reference sequence). The chain's CDR3 is CTCSEQGRHTEVFF. The covered CDR3 bases are TGCACCTGCAGTGAACAGGGGAGGCACACA.

A few counts support this clone. Genes and germline are mouse. The read is 4 residues too short to cover the CDR3 end, so that end is filled in from the germline J gene. The V and J genes are TRBV13-3 and TRBJ2-2, with 11 bases that match TRBD1. V gave up 2 bases and J gave up 4 bases; unmatched junction bases: 4. From germline, CDR1 is NNHDY and CDR2 SYVADS. The CDR3 spans 16 residues. CDR3 DNA (partial): TGTGCCAGCAGTGAAGGGACAGGGGGAAGCACCGGG. Amino acids: CASSEGTGGSTG. The full CDR3 reads CASSEGTGGSTGQLYF.

As concerns this clone: Gene names and germline match the mouse. The CDR3 end lies 4 residues beyond the end of the read and is filled in from the germline J gene. Other nucleotide sequences from this sample produce the same CDR3. The genes are TRBV13-1 and TRBJ2-7; 12 nucleotides line up with TRBD2. The CDR3 runs 15 residues. CDR1 and CDR2 (germline): NSHNY, SYGAGN. The CDR3 region is CASSDGGTGGYEQYF. The covered CDR3 bases are TGTGCCAGCAGTGATGGGGGGACTGGGGGGTAT.

This clone was observed at least ten times. Any gene name here is a mouse gene name. The read gets to within 4 residues of the CDR3 end, and the germline J gene fills in the rest. The rearrangement joins TRBV17 to TRBJ2-2; 7 nucleotides align to TRBD2. The CDR3 sequence is 14 residues long. The trim removed 5 bases at V and 0 bases at J, leaving 0 bases unmatched. CDR1 and CDR2 (germline): MNHDT, YYDKIL. The chain's CDR3 is CASSGLANTGQLYF. CDR3 DNA, as far as it was read: TGTGCTAGCAGTGGACTGGCAAACACCGGG.

Worth noting for this clone: The genes and germline here are from mouse. Read data end 4 residues before the CDR3 end; the end is taken from the germline J gene. This chain uses TRBV19 with TRBJ2-3, with D tentatively TRBD2 (7 bases). This CDR3 region has 15 residues. The V and J ends lost 1 base and 4 bases respectively, with 13 bases between them. Germline CDR1 is FNHDT and CDR2 is SITEND (reference sequence). Partial CDR3 DNA: TGTGCCAGCAGTATATACGGGGGGCGCCCAGAA. Encoded protein: CASSIYGGRPE. The whole CDR3 protein is CASSIYGGRPETLYF.